This T cell receptor beta chain was observed in a study of blood T cell repertoires in COVID-19. Authors' methods: For nucleated cells, counts were estimated from reference gene primer amplification. Data came from immunoSEQ multiplex PCR; TCRdb stores just in-frame clones and leaves some out. V and J calls and clone size are as listed in that table; D and trimming were resolved from the DNA. The data contain about 200,000 clones, roughly nine tenths of them seen just once; the ten biggest clones take up approximately 2.4%. Germline lookup yields CDR1 ENHRY and CDR2 SYGVKD. The CDR3 totals 15 residues. J lost 4 bases, V lost 3 bases, and 8 bases had no gene match.

The clonotype comes from a woman aged 25 to 39 who had recovered from COVID-19. The chain uses TRBV10-3 and TRBJ1-2; the match to TRBD1 covers 7 bases. Sample: PBMCs or T cells enriched from blood (not recorded which). The CDR3 loop reads CAISDKGAEPYGYTF. CDR3 DNA: TGTGCCATCAGTGATAAGGGGGCGGAACCCTATGGCTACACCTTC.